This T cell receptor (beta chain) was identified in a study of T cell responses to AZD1222 COVID-19 vaccine. Study overall: Whether given at about 4 or about 12 weeks, second doses were pooled.

Remarks on this clone: As yet, its antigen is unknown.

General study results and limits: Within unmutated variant regions lay the reported targets of nearly half of spike-specific TCRs.

The repertoire was sequenced with immunoSEQ multiplex PCR; TCRdb's copy has only in-frame clones and lacks some. The sample consists of over 100,000 clones, 87% of them appearing once. The germline V gene encodes CDR1 SGHTA and CDR2 FQGNSA. The CDR3 sequence is 15 residues long. V was shortened by 3 bases and J by 3 bases, with 13 bases between the two germline ends. This sample comprised peripheral blood, obtained on day 0 of AZD1222 vaccination. The J gene is TRBJ2-3, the V gene TRBV7-2; perhaps TRBD2 as D (5 bases). The sequence was collected from an adult in good health. The CDR3 nucleotides are TGTGCCAGCAGCTTTTTAGGGAGTGGAACAGATACGCAGTATTTT. It specifies CASSFLGSGTDTQYF.